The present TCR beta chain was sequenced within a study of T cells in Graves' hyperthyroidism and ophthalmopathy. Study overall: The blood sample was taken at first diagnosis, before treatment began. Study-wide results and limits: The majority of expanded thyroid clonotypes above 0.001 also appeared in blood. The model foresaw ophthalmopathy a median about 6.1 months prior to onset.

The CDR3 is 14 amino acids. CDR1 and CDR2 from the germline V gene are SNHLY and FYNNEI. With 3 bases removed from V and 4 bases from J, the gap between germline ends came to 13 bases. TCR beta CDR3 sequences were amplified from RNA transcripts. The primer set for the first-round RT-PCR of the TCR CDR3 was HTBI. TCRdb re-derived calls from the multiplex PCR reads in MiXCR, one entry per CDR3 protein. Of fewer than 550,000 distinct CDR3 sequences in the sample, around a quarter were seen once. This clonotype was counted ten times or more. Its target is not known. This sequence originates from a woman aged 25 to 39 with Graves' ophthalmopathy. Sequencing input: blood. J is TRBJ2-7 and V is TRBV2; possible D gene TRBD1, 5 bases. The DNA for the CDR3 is TGTGCCAGCAGTGAGGGCAGGGTGAGATACGAGCAGTACTTC. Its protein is CASSEGRVRYEQYF.